The rows below give T cell receptor beta chains drawn from one sample of a study of shared clonotypes between healthy human individuals. TCRdb keeps only in-frame clones here, not all; method: immunoSEQ multiplex PCR. The profile shows millions of clones, 93% of them singletons. Material: naive CD8+ T cells from PBMCs. Receptor source: a man younger than 35 in good health. Some clones in this sample may be carry-over from other donors' samples. Each CDR3 is given with its conserved first and last residue. A D gene is named only where the DNA matches it firmly. The size entry is marked missing in some rows and otherwise reads once, few, many or a size class.

>.|TRBD1|TRBJ1-5|TRBV4-1
CASSQDWPRVQGAYQPQHF
TGCGCCAGCAGCCAAGATTGGCCTAGGGTGCAGGGGGCCTATCAGCCCCAGCATTTT
>.|.|TRBJ2-1|TRBV9
CASSVAENEQFF
TGTGCCAGCAGCGTAGCGGAGAATGAGCAGTTCTTC
>.|.|TRBJ2-7|TRBV25-1
CASSYGPSSYEQYF
TGTGCCAGCAGTTATGGGCCCAGCTCCTACGAGCAGTACTTC
>.|.|TRBJ1-3|TRBV10-3
CATREGARRGNTIYF
TGTGCCACCCGGGAAGGGGCCCGGAGGGGAAACACCATATATTTT
>.|.|TRBJ1-1|TRBV27
CASTPGASVTEAFF
TGTGCCAGCACTCCCGGGGCATCAGTCACTGAAGCTTTCTTT
>.|.|TRBJ1-5|TRBV28
CASSPRSGNQPQHF
TGTGCCAGCAGTCCAAGAAGTGGCAATCAGCCCCAGCATTTT
>.|TRBD2|TRBJ2-7|TRBV27
CASSLAAGGSYEQYF
TGTGCCAGCAGTTTGGCAGCGGGAGGTTCCTACGAGCAGTACTTC
>.|.|TRBJ2-5|TRBV27
CASSSLDQSQTQYF
TGTGCCAGCAGTTCCCTAGACCAAAGCCAGACCCAGTACTTC
>.|.|TRBJ1-3|TRBV6-1
CASSEGPGGGNTIYF
TGTGCCAGCAGTGAAGGCCCCGGCGGGGGAAACACCATATATTTT
>.|.|TRBJ1-1|TRBV6-5
CASSYSRREMNTEAFF
TGTGCCAGCAGTTACTCGAGGCGGGAGATGAACACTGAAGCTTTCTTT
>.|.|TRBJ1-1|TRBV5-6
CASSLTTSPGVTEAFF
TGTGCCAGCAGCTTGACAACTTCCCCCGGGGTCACTGAAGCTTTCTTT
>once|TRBD1|TRBJ1-2|TRBV19
CASSKDRGSDGYTF
TGTGCCAGTAGTAAGGACAGGGGGAGCGATGGCTACACCTTC
>.|TRBD1|TRBJ2-1|TRBV27
CASSDRGAGNEQFF
TGTGCCAGCAGCGACAGGGGCGCCGGCAATGAGCAGTTCTTC
>.|.|TRBJ2-7|TRBV27
CASSLRPGGGYEQYF
TGTGCCAGCAGTTTAAGGCCAGGGGGGGGATACGAGCAGTACTTC
>.|.|TRBJ2-7|TRBV7-9
CASSLAAISGSYEQYF
TGTGCCAGCAGCTTAGCGGCCATTTCGGGATCTTACGAGCAGTACTTC
>.|TRBD2|TRBJ2-1|TRBV7-6
CASSLSRRGRAGNEQFF
TGTGCCAGCAGCTTAAGTCGTCGCGGGAGGGCCGGCAATGAGCAGTTCTTC
>.|TRBD2|TRBJ2-3|TRBV28
CASRGGLAGPHKGPDTQYF
TGTGCCAGCAGGGGGGGACTAGCGGGACCCCACAAAGGTCCAGATACGCAGTATTTT
>.|TRBD1|TRBJ2-3|TRBV9
CASSFGQGLNLDTQYF
TGTGCCAGCAGCTTTGGACAGGGTTTAAATTTAGATACGCAGTATTTT
>few|.|TRBJ2-7|TRBV11-2
CASSLGLFEQYF
TGTGCCAGCAGCTTAGGATTGTTCGAGCAGTACTTC
>.|TRBD1|TRBJ1-4|TRBV9
CASRGQGEEKLFF
TGTGCCAGCAGAGGACAGGGTGAGGAAAAACTGTTTTTT
>.|.|TRBJ2-7|TRBV5-6
CASSPWGPRSYEQYF
TGTGCCAGCAGCCCCTGGGGGCCTAGGTCGTACGAGCAGTACTTC
>.|.|TRBJ2-1|TRBV7-2
CASSFGEQFF
TGTGCCAGCAGCTTCGGGGAGCAGTTCTTC
>.|.|TRBJ1-1|TRBV5-1
CASRVGNTEAFF
TGCGCCAGCAGGGTAGGGAACACTGAAGCTTTCTTT
>.|.|TRBJ2-1|TRBV9
CASSAHYVRTRDNEQFF
TGTGCCAGCAGCGCCCACTACGTACGAACCAGGGATAATGAGCAGTTCTTC
>.|.|TRBJ2-6|TRBV1
CTSRQSRANVLTF
TGCACCAGCAGGCAAAGTCGGGCCAACGTCCTGACTTTC
>.|.|TRBJ2-1|TRBV19
CASSIVGRFSYNEQFF
TGTGCCAGTAGTATAGTAGGCCGTTTCTCCTACAATGAGCAGTTCTTC
>.|TRBD1|TRBJ2-7|TRBV4-1
CASSQRQGLAYEQYF
TGCGCCAGCAGCCAAAGACAGGGGTTGGCTTACGAGCAGTACTTC
>.|.|TRBJ2-7|TRBV19
CASTPAGVSEQYF
TGTGCCAGTACCCCCGCCGGGGTGAGCGAGCAGTACTTC
>.|.|TRBJ2-1|TRBV27
CASSQGPYNEQFF
TGTGCCAGCAGCCAGGGCCCCTACAATGAGCAGTTCTTC
>.|TRBD2|TRBJ2-1|TRBV4-3
CASSLGLAVSYNEQFF
TGCGCCAGCAGCTTGGGACTAGCGGTATCCTACAATGAGCAGTTCTTC
>once|.|TRBJ2-7|TRBV11-2
CASSLRAGYEQYF
TGTGCCAGCAGCCTGCGGGCCGGCTACGAGCAGTACTTC
>.|.|TRBJ2-7|TRBV27
CASSLGVANEQYF
TGTGCCAGCAGTTTAGGAGTTGCCAACGAGCAGTACTTC
>.|.|TRBJ2-1|TRBV2
CASSSYNEQFF
TGTGCCAGCAGTTCGTACAATGAGCAGTTCTTC
>few|.|TRBJ1-2|TRBV15
CATSNVAHYGYTF
TGTGCCACCAGCAATGTGGCCCACTATGGCTACACCTTC
>.|.|TRBJ2-3|TRBV9
CASSATIDTQYF
TGTGCCAGCAGCGCGACTATTGATACGCAGTATTTT
>.|.|TRBJ2-6|TRBV7-9
CASSLRTSPYSGANVLTF
TGTGCCAGCAGCCTTAGGACATCACCATACTCTGGGGCCAACGTCCTGACTTTC
>few|TRBD1|TRBJ1-5|TRBV19
CASSPGDRDGEPQHF
TGTGCCAGTAGTCCCGGGGACAGGGATGGAGAGCCCCAGCATTTT
>.|TRBD1|TRBJ2-1|TRBV7-3
CASSLITGPGGNEQFF
TGTGCCAGCAGCTTAATCACAGGGCCAGGGGGAAATGAGCAGTTCTTC
>.|TRBD2|TRBJ2-7|TRBV27
CASRAGDHEQYF
TGTGCCAGCAGGGCGGGAGACCACGAGCAGTACTTC
>once|.|TRBJ2-7|TRBV11-2
CASSSPADYEQYF
TGTGCCAGCAGCTCCCCGGCTGATTACGAGCAGTACTTC